Listed below are T cell receptor beta chains from one sample, sequenced in a study of OX40 agonist ivuxolimab in advanced cancers. Repertoires were generated with immunoSEQ multiplex PCR, while TCRdb's copy carries only in-frame clones and drops some. The data show about 70,000 clones, more than 80% seen once. The sample in question was CD4+ or CD8+ T cells sorted from blood, obtained in a trial of the OX40 agonist ivuxolimab. These receptors were collected from an adult with an advanced solid tumor such as melanoma, head and neck, liver or kidney cancer. CDR3s include the opening cysteine and the closing phenylalanine or tryptophan. The D gene is left open where the match is weak. Expanded clones get a size class; other rows say once, few or many, or leave the size out.

V gene	D gene	clone size	J gene	CDR3 protein	CDR3 DNA
TRBV7-6	.	.	TRBJ2-7	CASSPDPQGEQYF	TGTGCCAGCAGCCCAGATCCTCAGGGGGAGCAGTACTTC
TRBV9	.	once	TRBJ1-6	CASSVGQFNSPLHF	TGTGCCAGCAGCGTAGGGCAATTTAATTCACCCCTCCACTTT
TRBV10-3	TRBD2	.	TRBJ2-2	CAISASGGVNTGELFF	TGTGCCATCAGTGCTAGCGGGGGGGTTAACACCGGGGAGCTGTTTTTT
TRBV7-9	.	once	TRBJ2-7	CASSLPGPYEQYF	TGTGCCAGCAGCTTACCAGGGCCCTACGAGCAGTACTTC
TRBV2	TRBD1	few	TRBJ1-5	CASDRGLENQPQHF	TGTGCCAGTGACAGGGGGCTCGAGAATCAGCCCCAGCATTTT
TRBV1	.	.	TRBJ2-7	CTTFLRRNEQYF	TGCACCACCTTTTTAAGGCGAAACGAGCAGTACTTC
TRBV7-9	.	.	TRBJ1-1	CASSRNTEAFF	TGTGCCAGCAGCCGAAACACTGAAGCTTTCTTT
TRBV7-8	TRBD2	once	TRBJ2-1	CASSSLAGGQGEQFF	TGTGCCAGCAGCTCACTAGCGGGGGGGCAGGGTGAGCAGTTCTTC
TRBV27	.	.	TRBJ2-3	CASSLSKASDTQYF	TGTGCCAGCAGTTTATCGAAGGCATCCGATACGCAGTATTTT
TRBV5-1	.	.	TRBJ1-3	CASSQGNWESGNTIYF	TGCGCCAGCAGCCAGGGGAATTGGGAGTCTGGAAACACCATATATTTT
TRBV19	.	.	TRBJ1-1	CASSQQGRGTEAFF	TGTGCCAGTAGCCAACAGGGCCGGGGTACTGAAGCTTTCTTT
TRBV11-3	TRBD1	.	TRBJ2-7	CASSLIPGQGTMYEQYF	TGTGCCAGCAGCTTAATACCGGGACAGGGGACGATGTACGAGCAGTACTTC
TRBV19	.	.	TRBJ1-6	CASSMYGGPLHF	TGTGCCAGTAGTATGTATGGCGGGCCCCTCCACTTT
TRBV4-2	.	.	TRBJ1-1	CASSPGTPVTEAFF	TGTGCCAGCAGCCCCGGGACCCCTGTCACTGAAGCTTTCTTT
TRBV6-5	TRBD1	.	TRBJ1-4	CASSPDRGREKLFF	TGTGCCAGCAGTCCGGACAGGGGGCGAGAAAAACTGTTTTTT
TRBV6-6	.	few	TRBJ1-1	CATRRTNGPEAFF	TGTGCCACCAGGAGGACTAACGGGCCTGAAGCTTTCTTT
TRBV30	TRBD1	.	TRBJ1-5	CAWSVSGGNGNQPQHF	TGTGCCTGGAGTGTGTCAGGGGGTAACGGCAATCAGCCCCAGCATTTT
TRBV11-2	.	.	TRBJ1-3	CASSLSQGGNTIYF	TGTGCCAGCAGCTTATCCCAGGGAGGAAACACCATATATTTT
TRBV18	.	.	TRBJ1-6	CASSPQQNRDSPLHF	TGTGCCAGCTCACCACAACAGAATAGGGATTCACCCCTCCACTTT
TRBV19	.	.	TRBJ2-7	CASSIVGDAGEQYF	TGTGCCAGTAGTATCGTTGGGGATGCAGGCGAGCAGTACTTC
TRBV7-9	.	.	TRBJ1-2	CASSLERGVYGYTF	TGTGCCAGCAGCTTAGAGCGGGGGGTTTATGGCTACACCTTC
TRBV4-1	.	.	TRBJ1-5	CASSQLLRGNQPQHF	TGCGCCAGCAGCCAATTACTCCGGGGCAATCAGCCCCAGCATTTT
TRBV5-1	TRBD1	.	TRBJ1-2	CASSVDRVGSYGYTF	TGCGCCAGCAGCGTAGACAGGGTCGGTTCCTATGGCTACACCTTC
TRBV7-2	.	.	TRBJ2-4	CASSLAPGHEQNIQYF	TGTGCCAGCAGCTTAGCGCCGGGACACGAACAAAACATTCAGTACTTC
TRBV9	.	.	TRBJ1-6	CASSVAADPPLHF	TGTGCCAGCAGCGTAGCCGCGGACCCACCCCTCCACTTT
TRBV18	.	.	TRBJ1-6	CASSRANSPLHF	TGTGCCAGCTCTCGCGCTAATTCACCCCTCCACTTT
TRBV7-2	TRBD1	.	TRBJ1-5	CASSSQGNQPQHF	TGTGCCAGCAGCTCACAGGGGAATCAGCCCCAGCATTTT
TRBV18	.	.	TRBJ1-2	CASSLQGSDYGYTF	TGTGCCAGCTCACTCCAGGGGAGTGACTATGGCTACACCTTC
TRBV6-1	.	once	TRBJ2-7	CASSGRGGSTLTYEQYF	TGTGCCAGCAGTGGAAGGGGGGGATCAACCCTGACCTACGAGCAGTACTTC